This TCR beta chain emerged from a study of response to subunit inactivated influenza vaccine. TCRdb called the RT-PCR reads again in MiXCR, with one record for every CDR3 protein. Of some 550,000 distinct CDR3 sequences listed, roughly a quarter are singletons. V was cut by 0 bases and J by 7 bases, with 18 bases left in between. Germline V CDR1 and CDR2: SGHTA, FQGNSA. The length of the CDR3 is 16 residues. The same sample was also used in a study of T cells expressing NK-cell markers. As that study records: As the method of synthesis, 5'RACE template switching with UMIs yielded TCR beta cDNA. Sequencing of TCR beta repertoires drew on sorted CD3+CD56+NKG2C+, CD3+CD56+NKG2C- and CD3+CD56-NKG2C+ T cells. HCMV seropositivity marked most of the eight sequenced donors; one was seronegative. In more than 5 donors, dominant CD3+CD56+NKG2C+ clonotypes ranked among the top 10 CD8+ clonotypes. Among several donors, these clonotypes also ranked first in the CD3+CD56-NKG2C+ fraction.

The TCR originated in a man aged 50 to 59 who received an inactivated influenza vaccine. This chain uses TRBV7-2 with TRBJ1-1, with D possibly being TRBD1 (5 bases). The material sequenced was CD4+ T cells sorted from PBMCs, taken 11 to 12 days after vaccination. The CDR3 spells CASSLARPGSRDEAFF. CDR3 bases: TGTGCCAGCAGCTTAGCGCGGCCAGGGTCTAGAGATGAAGCTTTCTTT.